This entry concerns a single TCR beta chain. The antigen is not known. Time point denoted: week 5, during vaccination. In every dose of vaccine, 300 ug of mutant IDH1 20-mer peptide was given alongside topical imiquimod. This specimen belongs to a study of a mutant IDH1 vaccine in newly diagnosed glioma. For the study at large: Vaccines were begun 4-6 weeks after radiotherapy alone, or with temozolomide cycles. Treatment recipients were approximately 60% male and around 40% female, and their mean age was around 37 years.

The protocol was immunoSEQ multiplex PCR, while the TCRdb copy is restricted to in-frame clones and leaves out a portion. The table lists around 36,000 clones, 80% to 95% of them singletons, with about 2.6% in the top ten. This clonotype was obtained from a man aged 45-65 years with glioma. The input for sequencing was PBMCs, taken from a glioma patient whose treatment included an IDH1 peptide vaccine.

CDR3 DNA: TGTGCCTGGAGGACTTGGGGGTCACCCCTCCACTTT. Encoded protein: CAWRTWGSPLHF. The rearrangement links TRBV30 to TRBJ1-6, with D possibly being TRBD1 (5 bases). V was trimmed by 3 bases and J by 10 bases, leaving 10 bases between them. This CDR3 is built from 12 residues. Germline V gene sequence: CDR1 GTSNPN, CDR2 SVGIG (reference sequence).